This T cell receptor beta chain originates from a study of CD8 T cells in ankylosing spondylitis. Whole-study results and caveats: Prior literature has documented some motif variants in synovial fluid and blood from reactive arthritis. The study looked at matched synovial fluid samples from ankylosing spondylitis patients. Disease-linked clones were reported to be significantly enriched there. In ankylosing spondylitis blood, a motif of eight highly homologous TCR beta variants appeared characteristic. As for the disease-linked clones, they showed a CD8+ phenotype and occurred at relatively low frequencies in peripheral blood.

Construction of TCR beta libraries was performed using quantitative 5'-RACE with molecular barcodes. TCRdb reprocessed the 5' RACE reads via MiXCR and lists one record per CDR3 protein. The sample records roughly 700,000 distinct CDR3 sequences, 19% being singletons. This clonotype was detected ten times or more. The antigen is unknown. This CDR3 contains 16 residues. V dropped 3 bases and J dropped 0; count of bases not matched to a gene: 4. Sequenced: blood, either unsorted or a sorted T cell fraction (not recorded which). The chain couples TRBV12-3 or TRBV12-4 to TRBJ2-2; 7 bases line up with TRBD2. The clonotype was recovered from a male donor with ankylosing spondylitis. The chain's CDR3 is CASSFRGRANTGELFF. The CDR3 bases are TGTGCCAGCAGTTTTAGAGGGAGGGCGAACACCGGGGAGCTGTTTTTT.